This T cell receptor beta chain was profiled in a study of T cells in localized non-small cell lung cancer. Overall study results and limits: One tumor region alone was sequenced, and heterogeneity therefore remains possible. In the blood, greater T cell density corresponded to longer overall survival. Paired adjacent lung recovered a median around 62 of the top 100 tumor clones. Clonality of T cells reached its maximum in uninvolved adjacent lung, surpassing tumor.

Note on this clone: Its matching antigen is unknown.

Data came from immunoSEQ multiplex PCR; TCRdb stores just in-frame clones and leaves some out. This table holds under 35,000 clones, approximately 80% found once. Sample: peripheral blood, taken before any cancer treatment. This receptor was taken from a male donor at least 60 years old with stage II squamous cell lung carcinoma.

The CDR3 loop reads CAISPQGADYGYTF. CDR3 nucleotides: TGTGCCATCAGTCCACAGGGGGCTGATTATGGCTACACCTTC. The rearrangement joins TRBV10-3 to TRBJ1-2; 9 nucleotides match TRBD1. The CDR3 extends over 14 amino acids. Germline CDR1 ENHRY, CDR2 SYGVKD. V was pared by 5 bases and J by 5 bases, with 6 bases of the junction left unmatched.